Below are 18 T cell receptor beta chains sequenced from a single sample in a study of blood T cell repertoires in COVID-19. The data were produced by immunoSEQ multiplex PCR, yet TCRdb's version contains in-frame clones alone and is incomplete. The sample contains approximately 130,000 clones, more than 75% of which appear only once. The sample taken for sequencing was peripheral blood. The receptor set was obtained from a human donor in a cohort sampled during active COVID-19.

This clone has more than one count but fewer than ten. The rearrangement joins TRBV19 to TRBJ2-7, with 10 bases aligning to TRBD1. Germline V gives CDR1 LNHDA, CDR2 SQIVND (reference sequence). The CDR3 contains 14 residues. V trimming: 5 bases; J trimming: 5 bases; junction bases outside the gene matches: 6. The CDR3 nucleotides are TGTGCCAGTAGTCCCGGGACAGGGGTGAACGAGCAGTACTTC. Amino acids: CASSPGTGVNEQYF.

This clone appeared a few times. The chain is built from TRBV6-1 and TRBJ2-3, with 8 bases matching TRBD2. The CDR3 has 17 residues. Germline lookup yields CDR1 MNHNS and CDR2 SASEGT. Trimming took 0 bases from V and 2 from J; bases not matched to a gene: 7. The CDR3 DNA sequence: TGTGCCAGCAGTGAAGCAACCGGGAGGGCTTACACAGATACGCAGTATTTT. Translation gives CASSEATGRAYTDTQYF.

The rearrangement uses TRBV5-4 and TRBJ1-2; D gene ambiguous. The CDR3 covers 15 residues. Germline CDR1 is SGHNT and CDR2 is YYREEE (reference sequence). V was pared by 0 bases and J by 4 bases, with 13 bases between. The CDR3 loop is CASSLAVRDTYGYTF. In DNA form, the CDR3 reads TGTGCCAGCAGCTTGGCTGTGAGGGATACCTATGGCTACACCTTC.

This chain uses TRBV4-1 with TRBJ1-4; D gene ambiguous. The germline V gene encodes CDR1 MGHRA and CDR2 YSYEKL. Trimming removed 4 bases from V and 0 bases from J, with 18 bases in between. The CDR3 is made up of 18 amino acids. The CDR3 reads CASSRSLGRTTTNEKLFF. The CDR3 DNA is TGCGCCAGCAGCCGGTCGTTAGGAAGGACTACAACTAATGAAAAACTGTTTTTT.

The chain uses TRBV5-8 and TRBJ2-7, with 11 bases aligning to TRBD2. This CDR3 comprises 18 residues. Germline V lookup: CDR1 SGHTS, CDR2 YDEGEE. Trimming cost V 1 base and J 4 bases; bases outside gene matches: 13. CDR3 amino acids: CASSLPLYSLAGVYEQYF. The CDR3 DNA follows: TGTGCCAGCAGCTTGCCCCTTTATTCACTAGCGGGGGTGTACGAGCAGTACTTC.

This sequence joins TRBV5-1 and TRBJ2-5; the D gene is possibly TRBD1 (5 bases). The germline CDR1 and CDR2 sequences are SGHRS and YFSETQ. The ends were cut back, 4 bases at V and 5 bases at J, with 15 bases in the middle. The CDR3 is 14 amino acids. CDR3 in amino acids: CASSLNRPGETQYF. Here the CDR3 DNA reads TGCGCCAGCAGCCTCAATCGTCCAGGGGAGACCCAGTACTTC. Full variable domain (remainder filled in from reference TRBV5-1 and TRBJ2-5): KAGVTQTPRYLIKTRGQQVTLSCSPISGHRSVSWYQQTPGQGLQFLFEYFSETQRNKGNFPGRFSGRQFSNSRSEMNVSTLELGDSALYLCASSLNRPGETQYFGPGTRLLVL.

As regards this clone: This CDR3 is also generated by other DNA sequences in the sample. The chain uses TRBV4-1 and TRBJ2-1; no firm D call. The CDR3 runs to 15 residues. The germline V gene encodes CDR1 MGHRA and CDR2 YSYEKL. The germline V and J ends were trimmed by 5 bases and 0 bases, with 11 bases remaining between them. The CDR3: CASSRTESSYNEQFF. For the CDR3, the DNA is TGCGCCAGCAGCAGAACAGAGAGCTCCTACAATGAGCAGTTCTTC.

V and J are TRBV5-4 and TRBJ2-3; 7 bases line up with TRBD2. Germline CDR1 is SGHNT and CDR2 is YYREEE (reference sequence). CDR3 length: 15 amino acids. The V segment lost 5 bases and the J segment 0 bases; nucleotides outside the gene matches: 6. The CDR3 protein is CASRLAGPSTDTQYF. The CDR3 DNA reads TGTGCCAGCAGGTTAGCGGGTCCGAGCACAGATACGCAGTATTTT.

CDR3 DNA sequence: TGCGCCAGCAGCTTGGAACGGTATGAAAAACTGTTTTTT. Its translation: CASSLERYEKLFF. The chain joins TRBV5-1 to TRBJ1-4; no reliable D call. With 0 bases removed from V and 6 bases from J, the gap between germline ends came to 6 bases. Germline V gives CDR1 SGHRS, CDR2 YFSETQ. The CDR3 runs 13 residues.

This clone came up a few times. The CDR3 coding sequence is TGTGCCAGCAGTTTAATTGGACAGGACCAAGAGACCCAGTACTTC. Translation: CASSLIGQDQETQYF. The chain uses TRBV28 and TRBJ2-5, with 7 bases that match TRBD1. Germline V gives CDR1 MDHEN, CDR2 SYDVKM. The CDR3 is 15 residues long. V shed 2 bases and J 0 bases; nucleotides not matched to a gene: 3.

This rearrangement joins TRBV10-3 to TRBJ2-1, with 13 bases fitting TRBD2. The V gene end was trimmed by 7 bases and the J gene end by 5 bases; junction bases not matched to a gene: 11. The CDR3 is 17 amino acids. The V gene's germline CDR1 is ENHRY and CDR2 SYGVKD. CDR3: CAITRGGTSGIDNEQFF. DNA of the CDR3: TGTGCCATCACTCGGGGAGGGACTAGCGGGATCGACAATGAGCAGTTCTTC.

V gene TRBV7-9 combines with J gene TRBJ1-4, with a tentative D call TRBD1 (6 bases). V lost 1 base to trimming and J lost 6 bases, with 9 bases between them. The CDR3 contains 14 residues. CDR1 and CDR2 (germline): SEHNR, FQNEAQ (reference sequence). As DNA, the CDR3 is TGTGCCAGCAGCTTAGTCAGGGGCCATGAAAAACTGTTTTTT. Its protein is CASSLVRGHEKLFF.

CDR3 sequence reads: CASSLTTSGSSYEQYF. The DNA for the CDR3 is TGTGCCAGCAGCCTAACCACTAGCGGGAGCTCCTACGAGCAGTACTTC. V usage is TRBV6-2 or TRBV6-3 and J usage is TRBJ2-7; 11 nucleotides match TRBD2. This CDR3 has 16 residues. In germline, CDR1 is MNHEY, CDR2 SVGEGT. J lost 0 bases, V lost 6 bases, and 7 bases had no gene match.

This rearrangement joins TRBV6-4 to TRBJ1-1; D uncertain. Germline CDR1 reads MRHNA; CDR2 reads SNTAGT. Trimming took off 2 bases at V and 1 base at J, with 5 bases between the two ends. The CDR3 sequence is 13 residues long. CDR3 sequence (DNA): TGTGCCAGCAGTGACGAACAGAACACTGAAGCTTTCTTT. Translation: CASSDEQNTEAFF.

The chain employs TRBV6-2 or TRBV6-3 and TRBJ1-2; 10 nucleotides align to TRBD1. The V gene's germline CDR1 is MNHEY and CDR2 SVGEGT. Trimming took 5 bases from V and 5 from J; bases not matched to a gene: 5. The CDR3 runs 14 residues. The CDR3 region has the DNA TGTGCCAGCAGTAACGGGACAGGGGTATATGGCTACACCTTC. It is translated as CASSNGTGVYGYTF.

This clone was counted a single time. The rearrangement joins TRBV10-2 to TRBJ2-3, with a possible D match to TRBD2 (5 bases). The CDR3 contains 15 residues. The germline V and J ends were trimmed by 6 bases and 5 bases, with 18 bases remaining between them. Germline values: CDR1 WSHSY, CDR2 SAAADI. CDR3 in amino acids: CASRDSFFAGDTQYF. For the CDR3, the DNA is TGCGCCAGCAGGGACTCGTTTTTTGCAGGAGATACGCAGTATTTT.

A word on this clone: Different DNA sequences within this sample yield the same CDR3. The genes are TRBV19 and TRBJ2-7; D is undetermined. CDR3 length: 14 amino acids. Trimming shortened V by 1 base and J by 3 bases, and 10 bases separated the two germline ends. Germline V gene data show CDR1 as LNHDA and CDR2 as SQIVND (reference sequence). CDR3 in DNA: TGTGCCAGTAGTATAGTTCCAGGTGACTACGAGCAGTACTTC. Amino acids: CASSIVPGDYEQYF.

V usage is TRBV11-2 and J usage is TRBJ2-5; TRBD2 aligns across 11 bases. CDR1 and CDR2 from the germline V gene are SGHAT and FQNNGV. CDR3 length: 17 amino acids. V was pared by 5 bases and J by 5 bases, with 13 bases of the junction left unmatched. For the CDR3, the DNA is TGTGCCAGCAGCCGGGGACTAGCGGACCCCCGGGCGGAGACCCAGTACTTC. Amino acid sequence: CASSRGLADPRAETQYF.